Following are 5 T cell receptor beta chains from one sample sequenced in a study of blood T cell repertoires in COVID-19. Sequencing was performed with immunoSEQ multiplex PCR; in TCRdb, only in-frame clones are kept and a portion is missing. Of 120,000 or so clones listed, approximately 81% are singletons. The sequenced sample was peripheral blood. These TCRs come from a man aged 55 to 69 with acute or convalescent COVID-19.

The genes are TRBV9 and TRBJ2-2; 9 bases match TRBD2. Germline lookup yields CDR1 SGDLS and CDR2 YYNGEE. Trimming removed 0 bases from V and 6 bases from J; junction bases left unmatched: 6. The CDR3 runs 16 residues. The CDR3 loop reads CASSVAVTSGAGELFF. CDR3 coding DNA: TGTGCCAGCAGCGTAGCGGTGACTAGCGGAGCCGGGGAGCTGTTTTTT.

This clone came up a few times. The V gene is TRBV11-2, the J gene TRBJ2-5; a weak D match, TRBD2 (7 bases). The germline gives CDR1 SGHAT, CDR2 FQNNGV. The CDR3 sequence is 16 residues long. Trimming pared 4 bases from V and 3 bases from J, leaving 18 bases between. The DNA of the CDR3 is TGTGCCAGCAGCTCAGGGGCCTGGGGGGGAGAAGAGACCCAGTACTTC. Translated: CASSSGAWGGEETQYF.

V gene TRBV6-5 combines with J gene TRBJ1-2, with 12 bases that match TRBD1. The CDR3 runs 15 residues. In germline, CDR1 is MNHEY, CDR2 SVGAGI. With V trimmed by 8 bases and J by 3 bases, 7 bases remained unmatched. CDR3 amino acids: CASGGTGGNDYGYTF. In DNA, the CDR3 is TGTGCCAGCGGAGGGACAGGGGGCAACGACTATGGCTACACCTTC.

The chain uses TRBV30 and TRBJ1-6, with 7 bases lining up with TRBD1. From germline, CDR1 is GTSNPN and CDR2 SVGIG (reference sequence). V shed 0 bases, J shed 10 bases, and the junction held 6 bases outside the gene matches. The CDR3 contains 14 residues. CDR3 in amino acids: CAWSVGQDGSPLHF. The CDR3, as DNA: TGTGCCTGGAGTGTTGGACAGGACGGATCACCCCTCCACTTT.

The rearrangement uses TRBV24-1 and TRBJ2-6; D possibly corresponds to TRBD1 (6 bases). Between the trimmed V and J ends, which lost 1 base and 4 bases, there was a span of 13 bases. CDR1 and CDR2 (germline): KGHDR, SFDVKD. The CDR3 has 17 residues. CDR3 bases: TGTGCCACCAGTGATTTTCGTACCGGGACAGGGGCCAACGTCCTGACTTTC. Its translation is CATSDFRTGTGANVLTF.